These 19 T cell receptor beta chains were all obtained from the same sample, sequenced in a study of breast tumors, draining lymph nodes, adjacent tissues. Axillary draining lymph nodes of breast cancer patients supplied the node samples. Each CDR3 protein is one row after TCRdb ran MiXCR on the multiplex PCR reads. The sample yields around 150,000 distinct CDR3 sequences, about 30% seen once. Sequencing input: axillary lymph node tissue. These receptors originate from a female donor with breast cancer. Some clones in this sample may be carry-over from other donors' samples.

This clonotype was counted at least ten times. The gene calls are TRBV20-1 and TRBJ1-5; 7 bases align to TRBD1. The CDR3 sequence is 15 residues long. J lost 3 bases, V lost 3 bases, and 8 bases had no gene match. Germline V gene lookup returns CDR1 DFQATT and CDR2 SNEGSKA (reference sequence). CDR3 residues: CSAREPGTANQPQHF. The CDR3 DNA follows: TGCAGTGCTAGGGAACCCGGGACAGCCAATCAGCCCCAGCATTTT.

The chain recombines TRBV19 with TRBJ1-2, with D hard to call. CDR1 is LNHDA, CDR2 SQIVND, per germline (reference sequence). CDR3 size: 12 residues. V was shortened by 6 bases and J by 12 bases, with 17 bases between the two germline ends. The CDR3 spells CASRGTNYSHTF. The CDR3 region has the DNA TGTGCCAGTAGGGGAACTAACTATAGCCACACCTTC. The full variable domain, in which reference TRBV19 and TRBJ1-2 provide the parts outside the CDR3, is DGGITQSPKYLFRKEGQNVTLSCEQNLNHDAMYWYRQDPGQGLRLIYYSQIVNDFQKGDIAEGYSVSREKKESFPLTVTSAQKNPTAFYLCASRGTNYSHTFGSGTRLTVV.

A few counts support this clonotype. A read error is possible here, since a much larger clone lies one base away. The chain employs TRBV5-1 and TRBJ2-7; the match to TRBD1 covers 8 bases. After removal of 3 bases from V and 6 bases from J, the junction contained 14 bases not matched to a gene. From germline, CDR1 is SGHRS and CDR2 YFSETQ. CDR3 length equals 16 residues. The CDR3 nucleotides are TGCGCCAGCAGCTCCGGGACAGGTTCTTTCGGGAGCGAGCAGTACTTC. Protein sequence: CASSSGTGSFGSEQYF.

In its sample, this clonotype was seen many times. J is TRBJ2-5 and V is TRBV19; D not resolved. V lost 3 bases, J lost 3 bases, and 8 bases lay in between. The CDR3 is 13 residues long. The germline V gene encodes CDR1 LNHDA and CDR2 SQIVND (reference sequence). Written as DNA, the CDR3 is TGTGCCAGTAGTATTACCCAAGAAGAGACCCAGTACTTC. As protein: CASSITQEETQYF.

Of note for this clonotype: A read error may produce the germline difference seen at one junction end. J is TRBJ2-7 and V is TRBV15; either TRBD1 or TRBD2 may supply D (5 bases each). CDR3 size: 16 residues. Germline V gene sequence: CDR1 LNHNV, CDR2 YYDKDF (reference sequence). This chain's CDR3 is CATSRHTRDPFYGQYF. CDR3 bases: TGTGCCACCAGCAGACACACCCGGGACCCTTTCTACGGGCAGTACTTC.

The rearrangement links TRBV20-1 to TRBJ2-7; 10 positions agree with TRBD2. Germline trimming cut 6 bases from V and 2 bases from J; bases unmatched to any gene: 7. The germline V gene has CDR1 DFQATT and CDR2 SNEGSKA (reference sequence). The CDR3 has 14 amino acids. The CDR3: CSAPGLANTYEQYV. CDR3 coding DNA: TGCAGTGCACCGGGACTAGCGAACACCTACGAGCAGTACGTC.

Concerning this clonotype: The final CDR3 position lacks the conserved phenylalanine or tryptophan, pointing to a likely read error. The DNA is left out, because the CDR3 cannot be placed on it with certainty; the CDR3 is given as TCRdb lists it. The CDR3 region is CASSASPS. The chain uses TRBV2 and TRBJ1-6. The CDR3 extends over 8 residues, inclusive of both ends. Germline V lookup: CDR1 SNHLY, CDR2 FYNNEI.

Worth noting for this clonotype: One end of the junction does not line up with germline, which may come from a read error. The chain links TRBV7-9 to TRBJ1-6, with 9 bases identical to TRBD1. This CDR3 contains 15 residues. The germline V gene encodes CDR1 SEHNR and CDR2 FQNEAQ (reference sequence). In DNA, the CDR3 is TGTGCCAGCAGCTTCCGGGGACAGGGTGATTCGCCCCTCCACTTT. Translating it yields CASSFRGQGDSPLHF.

This chain links TRBV2 with TRBJ1-5; 9 positions match TRBD1. The V segment lost 5 bases and the J segment 6 bases; nucleotides outside the gene matches: 8. The CDR3 sequence is 15 residues long. Germline CDR1 and CDR2: SNHLY and FYNNEI. The CDR3 here is CASSFVTGGGQPQHF. The DNA for the CDR3 is TGTGCCAGCAGTTTCGTGACAGGGGGAGGTCAGCCCCAGCATTTT.

In its sample, this clonotype was seen a few times. J is TRBJ1-3 and V is TRBV28; D remains ambiguous. The CDR3 length is 18 residues. Between the trimmed V and J ends, which lost 4 bases and 0 bases, there was a span of 19 bases. CDR1 and CDR2 from the germline V gene are MDHEN and SYDVKM. The CDR3: CASSSNGAGISSGNTIYF. The CDR3 region has the DNA TGTGCCAGCAGTTCCAATGGTGCGGGTATCAGCTCTGGAAACACCATATATTTT.

The genes are TRBV20-1 and TRBJ1-1, with TRBD1 matching 9 bases. The CDR3 sequence is 13 residues long. With 4 bases clipped from V and 4 bases from J, the junction kept 4 bases outside the gene matches. Germline V lookup: CDR1 DFQATT, CDR2 SNEGSKA (reference sequence). In DNA, the CDR3 is TGCAGTGCTACCGCGACAGGGGGCACTGAAGCTTTCTTT. Residues: CSATATGGTEAFF.

This clonotype has a count of ten or more. The chain joins TRBV28 to TRBJ1-5; tentatively, D is TRBD1 (5 bases). V dropped 5 bases and J dropped 4 bases, with 15 bases sitting between them. This CDR3 comprises 15 residues. Germline-derived CDR1 and CDR2 are MDHEN and SYDVKM. Here the CDR3 DNA reads TGTGCCAGCAGTCCCCATTCCGGGGCAAATCAGCCCCAGCATTTT. It translates to CASSPHSGANQPQHF.

This clonotype was detected many times. Compared with germline, one end of the junction differs, possibly owing to a read error. This chain uses TRBV25-1 with TRBJ2-5, with D possibly called TRBD1 or TRBD2 (5 bases each). The V gene's germline CDR1 is MGHDK and CDR2 SYGVNS. The CDR3 sequence is 15 residues long. CDR3 in DNA: TGTGCCAGCAGTGACCCCGAAGGGGACCACGAGACCCAGTACTTC. It is translated as CASSDPEGDHETQYF.

A remark on this clonotype: A much larger clone lies a single base off, so this may be a read error. The chain joins TRBV6-1 to TRBJ1-2; D is possibly TRBD1 (5 bases). V lost 5 bases and J lost 4, with 17 bases in between. This CDR3 comprises 15 residues. Germline CDR1 reads MNHNS; CDR2 reads SASEGT. The chain's CDR3 is CASSQSQGFGYGYTF. DNA of the CDR3: TGTGCCAGCAGTCAGTCCCAGGGATTCGGCTATGGCTACACCTTC.

This clonotype showed up many times. V usage is TRBV12-3 or TRBV12-4 and J usage is TRBJ1-5; D not certain. The V and J ends lost 5 bases and 0 bases respectively, with 5 bases between them. The CDR3 runs 13 residues. For the CDR3, the DNA is TGTGCCAGCAGTATTGGTAGCAATCAGCCCCAGCATTTT. It translates to CASSIGSNQPQHF.

About this clonotype itself: A read error may explain this, as a much larger clone is one base away. This chain connects TRBV14 to TRBJ1-6, with D maybe TRBD1 (6 bases). This CDR3 is 15 amino acids long. Germline CDR1 is SGHDN and CDR2 is FVKESK. The CDR3 nucleotides are TGTGCCAGCAGCCGAGAGAGACAGGAAATTTCACCCCCCCACTTT. Translation gives CASSRERQEISPPHF.

J is TRBJ1-1 and V is TRBV6-2 or TRBV6-3; D possibly corresponds to TRBD1 (5 bases). The V gene lost 6 bases and the J gene lost 3 bases, with 20 bases spanning the gap. Germline lookup yields CDR1 MNHEY and CDR2 SVGEGT. This CDR3 is built from 16 residues. This chain's CDR3 is CASRNYQRTTDTEAFF. CDR3 DNA: TGTGCCAGCAGAAACTATCAGAGGACAACGGACACTGAAGCTTTCTTT.

This clonotype appeared many times. The V call is TRBV12-3 or TRBV12-4, the J call TRBJ1-2, with D possibly being TRBD1 (5 bases). The CDR3 is made up of 14 amino acids. Trimming cost V 6 bases and J 3 bases, with 14 bases left between them. The CDR3 sequence: CASSLIDSYYGYTF. In DNA, the CDR3 is TGTGCCAGCAGCCTAATCGACAGCTACTATGGCTACACCTTC.

As to this clonotype: The germline gene is not matched at one end of the junction; a read error may be the cause. The chain joins TRBV5-1 to TRBJ1-2, with TRBD1 matching 8 bases. In germline, CDR1 is SGHRS, CDR2 YFSETQ. The CDR3 spans 16 residues. CDR3 nucleotide sequence: TGCGCCAGCAGCCCGACCTCAGGGACAGGCTATGATGGCCACACCTTC. Protein product: CASSPTSGTGYDGHTF.